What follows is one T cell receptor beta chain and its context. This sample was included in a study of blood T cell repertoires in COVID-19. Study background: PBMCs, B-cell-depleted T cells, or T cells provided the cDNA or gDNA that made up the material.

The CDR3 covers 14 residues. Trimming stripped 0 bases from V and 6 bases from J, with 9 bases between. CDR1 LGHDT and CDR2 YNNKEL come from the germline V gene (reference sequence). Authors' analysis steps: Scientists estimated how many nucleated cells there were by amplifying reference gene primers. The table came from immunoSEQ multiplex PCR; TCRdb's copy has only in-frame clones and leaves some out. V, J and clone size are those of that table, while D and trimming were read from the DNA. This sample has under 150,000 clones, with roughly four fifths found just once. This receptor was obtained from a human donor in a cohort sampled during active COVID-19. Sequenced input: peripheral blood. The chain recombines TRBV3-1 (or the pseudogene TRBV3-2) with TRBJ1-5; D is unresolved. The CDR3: CASSQDHAGQPQHF. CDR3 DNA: TGTGCCAGCAGCCAAGATCATGCGGGTCAGCCCCAGCATTTT.